The present T cell receptor (beta chain) was sequenced within a study of T cell repertoires in cytomegalovirus infection. Across the study: Public TCR beta signatures provided an indication of both CMV infection and a matching HLA type.

Study outcomes and limitations: Carriers of CMV plus the relevant HLA were identified by cumulative public TCR beta family frequency. HLA-C-restricted, CMV-specific TCR beta clonotypes were dominant ex vivo.

One entry per CDR3 protein results from TCRdb running MiXCR on the reads. The table shows more than 400,000 distinct CDR3 sequences, with more than 25% occurring only once. On this clonotype: Its cognate antigen is unknown.

V was clipped by 0 bases and J by 5 bases, with 8 bases between them. Germline CDR1 is KGHSH and CDR2 is LQKENI. The CDR3 length is 13 residues. Sequencing was carried out using PBMCs. This clonotype originated in a human donor in good health (CMV status not recorded). Some clones in this sample may be carry-over from other donors' samples. The rearrangement uses TRBV18 and TRBJ2-7, with no clear D. The CDR3 region is CASSPPSRNEQYF. The CDR3 region has the DNA TGTGCCAGCTCACCACCTTCAAGGAACGAGCAGTACTTC. Combining the CDR3 with reference TRBV18 and TRBJ2-7 gives the whole variable domain NAGVMQNPRHLVRRRGQEARLRCSPMKGHSHVYWYRQLPEEGLKFMVYLQKENIIDESGMPKERFSAEFPKEGPSILRIQQVVRGDSAAYFCASSPPSRNEQYFGPGTRLTVT.